The present entry profiles one T cell receptor (beta chain) with its context. V lost 5 bases, J lost 2 bases, and 13 bases lay in between. This CDR3 region has 16 residues. Germline CDR1 SGHVS, CDR2 FNYEAQ. This sample was taken from a study of blood T cell repertoires in COVID-19. Assay used: immunoSEQ multiplex PCR; TCRdb lists only in-frame clones, some missing. The profile shows 15,000 to 17,000 clones, 80% to 90% of them singletons. This sequence originates from a man between 65 and 85 years old in a cohort sampled during active COVID-19. The sequenced sample consisted of peripheral blood. The chain uses TRBV7-6 and TRBJ2-6; D is possibly TRBD1 (5 bases). DNA of the CDR3: TGTGCCAGCAGCACACCCCTAGGGGCTGGGGCCAACGTCCTGACTTTC. Translation: CASSTPLGAGANVLTF.